The source of this TCR beta chain is a study of monozygotic twins with inflammatory bowel disease. cDNA synthesis was performed in eight separate reactions for each sample. No DNA is given; TCRdb re-called the 5' RACE reads and lists each CDR3 protein once. The table lists under 200,000 distinct CDR3 sequences. About this clonotype: As yet, its antigen is unknown.

RNA in its total form was extracted from whole blood, and T cells were not sorted. Germline CDR1 and CDR2: MGHRA and YSYEKL. The CDR3 totals 13 residues. Study-wide results and caveats: Healthy twins shared more clonotypes with others than IBD patients, most markedly active ones.

The sequenced sample consisted of blood. The chain recombines TRBV4-1 with TRBJ2-7. The source is a human donor with ulcerative colitis or Crohn's disease, or a healthy co-twin of an affected twin (not recorded which). The CDR3 sequence: CASSQAVNYEQYF.